Presented here are 19 T cell receptor beta chains from one specimen sequenced in a study of cytomegalovirus exposure and HLA in healthy donors. The study ran its PCR with 60 Vbeta and 13 Jbeta primers. Assay: immunoSEQ multiplex PCR; the TCRdb copy retains only in-frame clones and omits some. The table includes 150,000 to 200,000 clones, over 65% detected once. Sequencing used PBMCs. The receptors shown here come from a man aged 18 to 30 in good health and CMV-seropositive.

The chain recombines TRBV25-1 with TRBJ1-2, with 8 bases lining up with TRBD1. Per germline, CDR1 MGHDK and CDR2 SYGVNS. This CDR3 is 15 amino acids long. V lost 4 bases, J lost 7 bases, and 11 bases stayed unmatched. The DNA for the CDR3 is TGTGCCAGCAGTGCCGGACAGGGAATTGTAGGTGGCTACACCTTC. Translated, it gives CASSAGQGIVGGYTF.

This clone was detected only a few times. The rearrangement links TRBV19 to TRBJ1-5, with D perhaps TRBD1 (5 bases). This CDR3 comprises 13 residues. Germline V gene data show CDR1 as LNHDA and CDR2 as SQIVND (reference sequence). Between the trimmed V and J ends, which lost 7 bases and 4 bases, there was a span of 11 bases. CDR3 sequence reads: CASNTGGNQPQHF. The CDR3 DNA follows: TGTGCCAGTAATACAGGAGGGAATCAGCCCCAGCATTTT.

The rearrangement uses TRBV11-3 and TRBJ1-2, with 9 bases identical to TRBD1. In germline, CDR1 is SGHNT, CDR2 YENEEA. J lost 7 bases, V lost 5 bases, and 11 bases had no gene match. This CDR3 region has 15 residues. The CDR3 region is CASSPGGTGSTGYTF. The CDR3 DNA sequence: TGTGCCAGCAGCCCAGGAGGGACAGGGTCCACTGGCTACACCTTC. Complete variable domain (other parts from reference TRBV11-3 and TRBJ1-2): EAGVVQSPRYKIIEKKQPVAFWCNPISGHNTLYWYLQNLGQGPELLIRYENEEAVDDSQLPKDRFSAERLKGVDSTLKIQPAELGDSAVYLCASSPGGTGSTGYTFGSGTRLTVV.

This rearrangement joins TRBV10-3 to TRBJ2-1; D is possibly TRBD1 (6 bases). V dropped 11 bases and J dropped 8 bases, with 19 bases sitting between them. Germline V CDR1 and CDR2: ENHRY, SYGVKD. This CDR3 has 13 residues. CDR3 nucleotide sequence: TGTGCCGTAAGAGGTTTTTCAGGGGATGAGCAGTTCTTC. Its translation: CAVRGFSGDEQFF.

The V call is TRBV27, the J call TRBJ2-7, with 9 positions matching TRBD2. The V segment lost 5 bases and the J segment 4 bases; nucleotides outside the gene matches: 6. Germline V gives CDR1 MNHEY, CDR2 SMNVEV (reference sequence). This CDR3 region has 14 residues. This chain's CDR3 is CASSPAGGDYEQYV. In DNA, the CDR3 is TGTGCCAGCAGTCCGGCGGGGGGGGATTACGAGCAGTACGTC.

This clone was seen only a few times. The chain is built from TRBV7-8 and TRBJ2-5, with a weak D call TRBD2 (7 bases). The CDR3 contains 13 residues. Trimming took off 7 bases at V and 5 bases at J, with 14 bases between the two ends. Germline CDR1 is SGHVS and CDR2 is FQNEAQ. The CDR3 loop is CASNRGAGETQYF. In DNA form, the CDR3 reads TGTGCCAGCAACCGGGGGGCCGGGGAGACCCAGTACTTC.

The chain links TRBV29-1 to TRBJ1-1, with TRBD1 matching over 8 bases. The germline V gene encodes CDR1 SQVTM and CDR2 ANQGSEA. The CDR3 has 13 amino acids. The junction had 5 bases not matched to a gene; V was cut back by 3 bases and J by 5 bases. The CDR3 loop reads CSVEGTGWTEAFF. CDR3 DNA sequence: TGCAGCGTTGAGGGGACAGGTTGGACTGAAGCTTTCTTT. Filled out from reference TRBV29-1 and TRBJ1-1, the complete variable domain reads SAVISQKPSRDICQRGTSLTIQCQVDSQVTMMFWYRQQPGQSLTLIATANQGSEATYESGFVIDKFPISRPNLTFSTLTVSNMSPEDSSIYLCSVEGTGWTEAFFGQGTRLTVV.

This clone is a singleton in its sample. This sequence joins TRBV20-1 and TRBJ2-1, with TRBD2 identical over 10 bases. The junction had 1 base not matched to a gene; V was cut back by 5 bases and J by 9 bases. The germline V gene has CDR1 DFQATT and CDR2 SNEGSKA (reference sequence). The CDR3 length is 11 residues. The DNA of the CDR3 is TGCAGTGCTTTAGCGGGAGGTGAGCAGTTCTTC. It yields the protein CSALAGGEQFF.

This clone was detected many times. This chain connects TRBV11-1 to TRBJ1-1, with a weak D call TRBD1 (5 bases). The CDR3 sequence is 15 residues long. The V end was cut by 1 base, the J end by 5 bases, with 14 bases between. In germline, CDR1 is SGHAT, CDR2 FQDESV (reference sequence). The CDR3 DNA is TGTGCCAGCAGCTTAGAGGCGGGGGTGGAAACTGAAGCTTTCTTT. It encodes CASSLEAGVETEAFF.

The genes are TRBV5-5 and TRBJ1-2; TRBD1 matches 9 bases. The CDR3 is made up of 15 amino acids. The V gene end was trimmed by 2 bases and the J gene end by 5 bases; junction bases not matched to a gene: 7. Germline CDR1 SGHKS, CDR2 YYEKEE (reference sequence). The CDR3 region has the DNA TGTGCCAGCAGCTTAAGGACAGGGGAAGATTATGGCTACACCTTC. As protein: CASSLRTGEDYGYTF. The full variable domain, its missing parts supplied by reference TRBV5-5 and TRBJ1-2, is DAGVTQSPTHLIKTRGQQVTLRCSPISGHKSVSWYQQVLGQGPQFIFQYYEKEERGRGNFPDRFSARQFPNYSSELNVNALLLGDSALYLCASSLRTGEDYGYTFGSGTRLTVV.

The V and J genes are TRBV30 and TRBJ1-2; D possibly corresponds to TRBD1 (5 bases). The CDR3 runs 12 residues. V lost 0 bases and J 8 bases, leaving 10 bases between the germline ends. The germline CDR1 and CDR2 sequences are GTSNPN and SVGIG (reference sequence). In DNA form, the CDR3 reads TGTGCCTGGAGTGTACCCCGGGGGGGCTACACCTTC. Protein sequence: CAWSVPRGGYTF.

The chain employs TRBV6-5 and TRBJ2-1, with D uncertain. Germline V gene data show CDR1 as MNHEY and CDR2 as SVGAGI. This CDR3 comprises 11 residues. V lost 6 bases to trimming and J lost 8 bases, with 8 bases between them. The CDR3 sequence: CASSPGYEQFF. The CDR3 DNA reads as TGTGCCAGCAGCCCCGGGTATGAGCAGTTCTTC.

In nucleotides, the CDR3 is TGTGCCTGGAGTGAGCGGACAGATAATTCACCCCTCCACTTT. It specifies CAWSERTDNSPLHF. V and J are TRBV30 and TRBJ1-6; D may be TRBD1 (6 bases). Between the trimmed V and J ends, which lost 1 base and 5 bases, there was a span of 9 bases. Per the germline V gene, CDR1 is GTSNPN and CDR2 is SVGIG (reference sequence). CDR3 length equals 14 residues.

The chain employs TRBV4-1 and TRBJ2-6; 8 bases map to TRBD1. Trimming removed 3 bases from V and 1 base from J; junction bases left unmatched: 8. The CDR3 runs to 18 residues. Germline V gene lookup returns CDR1 MGHRA and CDR2 YSYEKL. The DNA for the CDR3 is TGCGCCAGCAGCCATGGGGACAGGTTCTTATCTGGGGCCAACGTCCTGACTTTC. It specifies CASSHGDRFLSGANVLTF.

The rearrangement links TRBV7-9 to TRBJ2-7; the D gene is possibly TRBD1 (6 bases). Germline V lookup: CDR1 SEHNR, CDR2 FQNEAQ (reference sequence). V was shortened by 5 bases and J by 5 bases, with 16 bases between the two germline ends. The CDR3 loop spans 14 amino acids. CDR3 sequence reads: CASSATGTPHEQYV. DNA of the CDR3: TGTGCCAGCAGCGCAACCGGGACACCCCACGAGCAGTACGTC.

The chain links TRBV2 to TRBJ2-5; no clear D gene. The germline V gene has CDR1 SNHLY and CDR2 FYNNEI. Deletions cut 11 bases from V and 0 bases from J, with 16 bases between. CDR3 length: 14 amino acids. The CDR3 DNA reads as TGTGCCTCCTGGCCAGTTACCGACCAAGAGACCCAGTACTTC. Protein sequence: CASWPVTDQETQYF.

The genes are TRBV10-1 and TRBJ2-2; TRBD2 matches at 11 bases. Germline V gives CDR1 WNHNN, CDR2 SYGVQD (reference sequence). The CDR3 sequence is 16 residues long. The junction had 7 bases not matched to a gene; V was cut back by 6 bases and J by 4 bases. The CDR3 DNA is TGCGCCAGCAGGGGTACCGGGACTAGCGGCACCGGGGAGCTGTTTTTT. This gives the protein CASRGTGTSGTGELFF.

J is TRBJ1-1 and V is TRBV15; D possibly corresponds to TRBD1 (5 bases). The CDR3 is 15 amino acids. Germline V lookup: CDR1 LNHNV, CDR2 YYDKDF (reference sequence). The V end lost 1 base, the J end lost 4 bases, and 13 bases lay between the germline ends. The CDR3 sequence: CATSRGLQGSTEAFF. DNA for the CDR3: TGTGCCACCAGCAGAGGTCTTCAGGGCAGCACTGAAGCTTTCTTT.

J is TRBJ1-2 and V is TRBV7-2; tentative D call: TRBD1 (6 bases). This CDR3 spans 12 amino acids. V was trimmed by 1 base and J by 8 bases, leaving 8 bases between them. Germline assignment: CDR1 SGHTA and CDR2 FQGNSA. For the CDR3, the DNA is TGTGCCAGCAGCTTAGACAGGGTCGGCTACACCTTC. It yields the protein CASSLDRVGYTF.